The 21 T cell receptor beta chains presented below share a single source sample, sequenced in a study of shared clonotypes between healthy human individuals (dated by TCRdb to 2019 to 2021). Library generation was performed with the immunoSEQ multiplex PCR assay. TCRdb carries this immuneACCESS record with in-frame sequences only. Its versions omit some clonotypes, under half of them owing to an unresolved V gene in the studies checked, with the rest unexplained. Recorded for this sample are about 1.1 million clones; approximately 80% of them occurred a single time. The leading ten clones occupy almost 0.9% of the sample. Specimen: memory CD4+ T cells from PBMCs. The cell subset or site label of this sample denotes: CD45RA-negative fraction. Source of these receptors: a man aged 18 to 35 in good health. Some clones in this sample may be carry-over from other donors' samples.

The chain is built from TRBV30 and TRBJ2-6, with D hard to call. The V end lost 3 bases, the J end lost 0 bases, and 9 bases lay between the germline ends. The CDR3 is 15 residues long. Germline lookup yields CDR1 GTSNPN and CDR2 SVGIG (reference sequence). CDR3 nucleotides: TGTGCCTGGAGCCAAAAAGGCTCTGGGGCCAACGTCCTGACTTTC. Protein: CAWSQKGSGANVLTF.

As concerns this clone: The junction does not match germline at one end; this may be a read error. CDR3 residues: CATPGANGRSYGQYF. CDR3 coding DNA: TGTGCCACACCCGGGGCTAACGGGAGGTCCTACGGGCAGTACTTC. This sequence joins TRBV2 and TRBJ2-7; 7 bases are a match to TRBD2. The length of the CDR3 is 15 residues. Germline V gives CDR1 SNHLY, CDR2 FYNNEI.

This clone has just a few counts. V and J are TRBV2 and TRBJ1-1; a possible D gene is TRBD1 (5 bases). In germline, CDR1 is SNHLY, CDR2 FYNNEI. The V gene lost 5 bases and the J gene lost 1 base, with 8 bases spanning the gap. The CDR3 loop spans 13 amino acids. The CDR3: CASSRGPNTEAFF. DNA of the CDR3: TGTGCCAGCAGTAGGGGCCCGAACACTGAAGCTTTCTTT.

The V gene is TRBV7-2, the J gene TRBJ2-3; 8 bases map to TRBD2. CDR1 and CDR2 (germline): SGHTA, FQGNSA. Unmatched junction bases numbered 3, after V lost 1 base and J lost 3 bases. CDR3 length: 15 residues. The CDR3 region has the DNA TGTGCCAGCAGCTTAGACGGGAGGGGGACAGATACGCAGTATTTT. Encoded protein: CASSLDGRGTDTQYF.

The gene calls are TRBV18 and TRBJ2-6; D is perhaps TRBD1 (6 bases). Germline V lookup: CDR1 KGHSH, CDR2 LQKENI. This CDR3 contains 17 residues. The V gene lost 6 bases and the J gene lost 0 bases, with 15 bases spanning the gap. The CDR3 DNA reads TGTGCCAGCTCTTTGACAGGTATTCACTCTGGGGCCAACGTCCTGACTTTC. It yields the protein CASSLTGIHSGANVLTF.

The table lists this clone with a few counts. The CDR3 protein is CASSRRGPSTDTQYF. The CDR3 bases are TGTGCCAGCAGCCGGCGCGGGCCCAGCACAGATACGCAGTATTTT. The chain recombines TRBV27 with TRBJ2-3, with D possibly matching TRBD2 (5 bases). CDR3 length: 15 amino acids. V lost 6 bases, J lost 0 bases, and 13 bases lay in between. The germline V gene encodes CDR1 MNHEY and CDR2 SMNVEV (reference sequence).

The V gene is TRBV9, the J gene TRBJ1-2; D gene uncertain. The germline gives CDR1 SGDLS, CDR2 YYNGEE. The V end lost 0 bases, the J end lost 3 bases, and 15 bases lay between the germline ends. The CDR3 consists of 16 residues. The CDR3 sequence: CASSVAPGSYHYGYTF. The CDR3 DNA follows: TGTGCCAGCAGCGTAGCCCCGGGCAGTTATCACTATGGCTACACCTTC.

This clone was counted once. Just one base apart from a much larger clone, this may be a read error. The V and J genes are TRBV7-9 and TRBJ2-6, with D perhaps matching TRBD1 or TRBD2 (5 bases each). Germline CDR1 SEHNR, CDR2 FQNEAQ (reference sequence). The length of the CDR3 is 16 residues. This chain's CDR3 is CTSSPWDGSGANVLTF. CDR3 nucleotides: TGTACCAGCAGCCCATGGGACGGCTCTGGGGCCAACGTCCTGACTTTC.

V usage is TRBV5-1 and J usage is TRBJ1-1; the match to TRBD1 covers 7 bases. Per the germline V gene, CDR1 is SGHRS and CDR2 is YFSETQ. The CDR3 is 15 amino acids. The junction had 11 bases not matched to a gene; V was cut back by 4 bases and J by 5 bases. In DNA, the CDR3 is TGCGCCAGCAGCCCCCAGATCAACAGGGGAACTGAAGCTTTCTTT. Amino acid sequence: CASSPQINRGTEAFF.

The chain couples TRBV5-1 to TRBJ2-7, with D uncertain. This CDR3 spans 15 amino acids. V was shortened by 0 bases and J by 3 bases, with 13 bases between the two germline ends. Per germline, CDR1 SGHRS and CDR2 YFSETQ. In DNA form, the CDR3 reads TGCGCCAGCAGCTTGGTTAGCCAGGAACTCTACGAGCAGTACTTC. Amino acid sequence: CASSLVSQELYEQYF.

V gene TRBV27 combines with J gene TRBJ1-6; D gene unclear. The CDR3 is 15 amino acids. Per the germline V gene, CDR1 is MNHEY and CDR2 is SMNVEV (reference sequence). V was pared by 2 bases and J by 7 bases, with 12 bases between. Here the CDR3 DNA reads TGTGCCAGCAGTTTACTCCCGGGTGGGAATTCACCCCTCCACTTT. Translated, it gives CASSLLPGGNSPLHF.

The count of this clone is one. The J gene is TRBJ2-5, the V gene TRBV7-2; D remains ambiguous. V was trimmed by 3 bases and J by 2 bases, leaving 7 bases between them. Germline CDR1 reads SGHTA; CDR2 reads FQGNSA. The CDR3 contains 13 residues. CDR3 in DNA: TGTGCCAGCAGCTTTGGACCACAAGAGACCCAGTACTTC. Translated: CASSFGPQETQYF.

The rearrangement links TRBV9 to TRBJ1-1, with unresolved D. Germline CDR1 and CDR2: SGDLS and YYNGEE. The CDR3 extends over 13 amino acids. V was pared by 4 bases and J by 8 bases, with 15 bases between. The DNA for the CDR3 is TGTGCCAGCAGCTTATGGGGTGGGTCAGAAGCTTTCTTT. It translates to CASSLWGGSEAFF.

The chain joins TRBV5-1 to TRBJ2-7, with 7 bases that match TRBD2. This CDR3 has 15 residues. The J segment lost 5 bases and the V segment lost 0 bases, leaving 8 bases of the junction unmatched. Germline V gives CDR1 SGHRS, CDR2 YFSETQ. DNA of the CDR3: TGCGCCAGCAGCTTGGGTATCGGGAGGATAAACGAGCAGTACTTC. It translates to CASSLGIGRINEQYF.

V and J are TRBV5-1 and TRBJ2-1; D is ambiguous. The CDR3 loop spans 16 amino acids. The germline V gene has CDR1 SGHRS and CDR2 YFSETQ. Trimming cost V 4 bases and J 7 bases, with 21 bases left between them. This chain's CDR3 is CASSLGLTLLKNEQFF. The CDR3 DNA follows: TGCGCCAGCAGCCTTGGGCTGACCCTACTTAAGAATGAGCAGTTCTTC.

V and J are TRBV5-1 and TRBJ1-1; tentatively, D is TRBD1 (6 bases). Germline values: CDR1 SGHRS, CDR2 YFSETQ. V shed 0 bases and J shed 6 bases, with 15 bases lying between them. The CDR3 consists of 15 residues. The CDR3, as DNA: TGCGCCAGCAGCTTGGAAGGGGGGCCAATCCCTGAAGCTTTCTTT. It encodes CASSLEGGPIPEAFF.

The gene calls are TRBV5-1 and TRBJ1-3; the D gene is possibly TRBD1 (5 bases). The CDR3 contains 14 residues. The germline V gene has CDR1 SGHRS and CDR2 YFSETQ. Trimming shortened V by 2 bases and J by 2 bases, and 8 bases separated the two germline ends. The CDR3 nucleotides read TGCGCCAGCAGCTTTACAGGCCCTGGAAACACCATATATTTT. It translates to CASSFTGPGNTIYF.

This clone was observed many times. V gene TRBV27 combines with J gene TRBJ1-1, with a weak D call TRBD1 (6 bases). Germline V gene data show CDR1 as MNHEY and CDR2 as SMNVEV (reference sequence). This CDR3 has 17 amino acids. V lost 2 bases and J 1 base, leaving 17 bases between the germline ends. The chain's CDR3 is CASSLSSWGRRNTEAFF. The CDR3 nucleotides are TGTGCCAGCAGTTTAAGCTCCTGGGGGCGACGGAACACTGAAGCTTTCTTT.

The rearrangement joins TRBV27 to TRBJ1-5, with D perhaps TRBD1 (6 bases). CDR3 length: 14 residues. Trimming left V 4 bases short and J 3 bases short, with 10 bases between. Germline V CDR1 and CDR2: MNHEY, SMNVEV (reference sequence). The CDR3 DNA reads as TGTGCCAGCAGTTCCGGACAGTACAATCAGCCCCAGCATTTT. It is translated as CASSSGQYNQPQHF.

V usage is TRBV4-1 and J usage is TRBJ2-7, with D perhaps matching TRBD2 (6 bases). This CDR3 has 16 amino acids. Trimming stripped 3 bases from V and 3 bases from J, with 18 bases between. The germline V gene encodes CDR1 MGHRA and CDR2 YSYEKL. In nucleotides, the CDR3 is TGCGCCAGCAGCCATGGGGGTAGCGGTAGATACTACGAGCAGTACTTC. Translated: CASSHGGSGRYYEQYF.

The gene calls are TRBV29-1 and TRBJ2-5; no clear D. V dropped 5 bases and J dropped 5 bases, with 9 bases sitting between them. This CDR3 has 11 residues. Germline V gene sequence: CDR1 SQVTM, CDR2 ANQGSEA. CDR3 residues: CSVPLGETQYF. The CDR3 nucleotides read TGCAGCGTTCCTTTGGGGGAGACCCAGTACTTC.